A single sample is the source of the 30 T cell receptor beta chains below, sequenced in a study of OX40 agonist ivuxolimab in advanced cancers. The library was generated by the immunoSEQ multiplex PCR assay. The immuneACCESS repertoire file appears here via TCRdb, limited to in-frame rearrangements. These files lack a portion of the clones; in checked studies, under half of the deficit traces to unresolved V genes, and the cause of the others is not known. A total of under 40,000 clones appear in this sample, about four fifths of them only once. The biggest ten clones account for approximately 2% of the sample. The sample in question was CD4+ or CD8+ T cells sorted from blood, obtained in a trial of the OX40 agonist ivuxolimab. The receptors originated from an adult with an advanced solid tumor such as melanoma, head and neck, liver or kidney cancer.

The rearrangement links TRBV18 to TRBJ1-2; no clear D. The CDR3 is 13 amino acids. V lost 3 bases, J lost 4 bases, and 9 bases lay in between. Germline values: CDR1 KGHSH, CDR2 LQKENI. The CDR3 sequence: CASSPDGPYGYTF. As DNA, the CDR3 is TGTGCCAGCTCACCGGACGGTCCCTATGGCTACACCTTC.

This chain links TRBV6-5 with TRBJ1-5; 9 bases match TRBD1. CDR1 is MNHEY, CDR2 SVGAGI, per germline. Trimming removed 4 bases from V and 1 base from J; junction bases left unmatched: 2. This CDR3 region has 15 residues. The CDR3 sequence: CASSSTGGSNQPQHF. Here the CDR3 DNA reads TGTGCCAGCAGTTCGACAGGGGGGAGCAATCAGCCCCAGCATTTT.

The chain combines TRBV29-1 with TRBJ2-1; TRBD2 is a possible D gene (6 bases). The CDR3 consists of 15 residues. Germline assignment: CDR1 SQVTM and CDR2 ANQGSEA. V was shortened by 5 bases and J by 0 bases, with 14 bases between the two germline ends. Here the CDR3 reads CSVRGGDSSYNEQFF. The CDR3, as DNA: TGCAGCGTTCGTGGAGGGGATAGCTCCTACAATGAGCAGTTCTTC.

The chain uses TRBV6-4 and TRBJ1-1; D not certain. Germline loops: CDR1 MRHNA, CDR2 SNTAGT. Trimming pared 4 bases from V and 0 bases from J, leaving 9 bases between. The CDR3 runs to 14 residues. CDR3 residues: CASSVDLLNTEAFF. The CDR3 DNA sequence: TGTGCCAGCAGTGTTGATCTCTTGAACACTGAAGCTTTCTTT.

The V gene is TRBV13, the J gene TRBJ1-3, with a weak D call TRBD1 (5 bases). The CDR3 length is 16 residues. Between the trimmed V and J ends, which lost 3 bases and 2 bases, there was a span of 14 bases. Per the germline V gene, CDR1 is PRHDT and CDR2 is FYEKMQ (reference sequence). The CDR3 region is CASSFFSRVTGNTIYF. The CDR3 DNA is TGTGCCAGCAGCTTTTTTTCCAGGGTTACTGGAAACACCATATATTTT.

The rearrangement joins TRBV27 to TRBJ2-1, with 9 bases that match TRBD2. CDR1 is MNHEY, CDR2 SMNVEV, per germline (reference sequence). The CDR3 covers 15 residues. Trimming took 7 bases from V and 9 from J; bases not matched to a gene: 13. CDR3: CASTLTSGSRGEQFF. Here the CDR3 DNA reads TGTGCCAGCACCCTCACTAGCGGGTCCCGGGGTGAGCAGTTCTTC.

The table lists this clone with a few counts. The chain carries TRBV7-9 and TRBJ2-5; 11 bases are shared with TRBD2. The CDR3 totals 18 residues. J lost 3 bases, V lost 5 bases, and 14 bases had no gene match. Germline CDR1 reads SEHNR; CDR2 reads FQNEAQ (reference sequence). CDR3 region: CASSTRLAGKGDKETQYF. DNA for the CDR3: TGTGCCAGCAGCACCCGACTAGCGGGAAAGGGAGATAAAGAGACCCAGTACTTC.

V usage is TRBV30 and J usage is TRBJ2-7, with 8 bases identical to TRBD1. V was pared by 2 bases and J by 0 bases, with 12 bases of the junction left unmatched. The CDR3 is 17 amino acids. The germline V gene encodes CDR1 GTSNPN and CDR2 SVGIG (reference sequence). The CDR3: CAWSYWTGPYSSYEQYF. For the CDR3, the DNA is TGTGCCTGGAGTTACTGGACAGGGCCTTATAGCTCCTACGAGCAGTACTTC. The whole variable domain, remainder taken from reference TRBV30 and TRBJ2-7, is SQTIHQWPATLVQPVGSPLSLECTVEGTSNPNLYWYRQAAGRGLQLLFYSVGIGQISSEVPQNLSASRPQDRQFILSSKKLLLSDSGFYLCAWSYWTGPYSSYEQYFGPGTRLTVT.

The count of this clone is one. The CDR3, as DNA: TGTGCCTGGAGAGTGCGGGCAACTAATGAAAAACTGTTTTTT. Translation: CAWRVRATNEKLFF. The V call is TRBV30, the J call TRBJ1-4; D unresolved. This CDR3 is built from 14 residues. V shed 3 bases and J shed 0 bases, with 8 bases lying between them. Germline values: CDR1 GTSNPN, CDR2 SVGIG (reference sequence).

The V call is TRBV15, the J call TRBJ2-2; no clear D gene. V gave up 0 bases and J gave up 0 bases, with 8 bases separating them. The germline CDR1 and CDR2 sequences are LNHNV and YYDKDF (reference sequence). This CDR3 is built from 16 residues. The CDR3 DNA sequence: TGTGCCACCAGCAGAGAAGTTGGCTCGAACACCGGGGAGCTGTTTTTT. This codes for CATSREVGSNTGELFF. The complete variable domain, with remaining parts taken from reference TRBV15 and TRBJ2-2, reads DAMVIQNPRYQVTQFGKPVTLSCSQTLNHNVMYWYQQKSSQAPKLLFHYYDKDFNNEADTPDNFQSRRPNTSFCFLDIRSPGLGDTAMYLCATSREVGSNTGELFFGEGSRLTVL.

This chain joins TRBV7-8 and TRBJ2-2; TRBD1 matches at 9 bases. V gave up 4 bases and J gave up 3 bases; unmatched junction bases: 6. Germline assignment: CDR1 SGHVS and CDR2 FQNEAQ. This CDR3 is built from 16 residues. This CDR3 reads CASSSGTGMDTGELFF. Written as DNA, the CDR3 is TGTGCCAGCAGCTCAGGGACAGGGATGGACACCGGGGAGCTGTTTTTT.

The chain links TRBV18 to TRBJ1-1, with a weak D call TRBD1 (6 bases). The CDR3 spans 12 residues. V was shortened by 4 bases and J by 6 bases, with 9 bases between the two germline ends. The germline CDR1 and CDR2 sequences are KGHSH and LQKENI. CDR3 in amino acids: CASSQQGAEAFF. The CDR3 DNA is TGTGCCAGCTCACAACAGGGTGCTGAAGCTTTCTTT.

For the CDR3, the DNA is TGCGCGTCGGTGGCTAGCGGGGGGCCAGGGGAGACCCAGTACTTC. Its protein product is CASVASGGPGETQYF. This chain uses TRBV5-1 with TRBJ2-5; TRBD2 agrees at 11 bases. Germline CDR1 and CDR2: SGHRS and YFSETQ. This CDR3 is 15 amino acids long. Full variable domain (outside the CDR3, taken from reference TRBV5-1 and TRBJ2-5): KAGVTQTPRYLIKTRGQQVTLSCSPISGHRSVSWYQQTPGQGLQFLFEYFSETQRNKGNFPGRFSGRQFSNSRSEMNVSTLELGDSALYLCASVASGGPGETQYFGPGTRLLVL.

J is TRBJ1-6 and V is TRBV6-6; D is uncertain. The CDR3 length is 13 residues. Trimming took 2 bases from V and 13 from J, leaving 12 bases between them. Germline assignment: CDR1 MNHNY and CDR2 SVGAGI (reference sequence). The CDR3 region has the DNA TGTGCCAGCAGTTACGGGGAAGCCACCCCCCTCCACTTT. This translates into CASSYGEATPLHF.

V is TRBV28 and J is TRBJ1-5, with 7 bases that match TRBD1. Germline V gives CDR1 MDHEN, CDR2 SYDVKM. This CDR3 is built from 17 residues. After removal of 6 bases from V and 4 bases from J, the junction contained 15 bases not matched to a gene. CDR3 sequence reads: CASRLQEGALGNQPQHF. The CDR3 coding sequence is TGTGCCAGCAGGCTACAGGAGGGGGCCCTCGGGAATCAGCCCCAGCATTTT.

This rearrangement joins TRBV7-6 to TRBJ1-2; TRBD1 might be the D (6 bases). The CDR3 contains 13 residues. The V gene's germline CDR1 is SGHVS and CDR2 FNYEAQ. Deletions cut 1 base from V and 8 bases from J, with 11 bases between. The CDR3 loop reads CASSLGGAQGYTF. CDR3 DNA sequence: TGTGCCAGCAGCTTAGGGGGGGCCCAGGGCTACACCTTC.

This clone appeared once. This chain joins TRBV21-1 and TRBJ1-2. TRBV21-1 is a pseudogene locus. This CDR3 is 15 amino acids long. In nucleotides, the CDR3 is TGTGCCAGCAGCAAAGAGAGGGGGGCCCACTATGGCTACACCTTC. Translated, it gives CASSKERGAHYGYTF.

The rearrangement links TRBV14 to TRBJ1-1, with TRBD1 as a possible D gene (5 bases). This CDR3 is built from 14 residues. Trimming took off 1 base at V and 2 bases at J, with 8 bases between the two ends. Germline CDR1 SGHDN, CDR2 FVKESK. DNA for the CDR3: TGTGCCAGCAGCCAAGTGGGGCTTAACACTGAAGCTTTCTTT. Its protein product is CASSQVGLNTEAFF.

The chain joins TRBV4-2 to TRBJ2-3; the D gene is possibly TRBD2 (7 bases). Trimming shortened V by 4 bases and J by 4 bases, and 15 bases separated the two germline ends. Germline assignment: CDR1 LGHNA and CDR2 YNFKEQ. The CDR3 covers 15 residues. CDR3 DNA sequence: TGTGCCAGCAGCCTTGGAGGGGGGGACGCAGATACGCAGTATTTT. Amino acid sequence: CASSLGGGDADTQYF.

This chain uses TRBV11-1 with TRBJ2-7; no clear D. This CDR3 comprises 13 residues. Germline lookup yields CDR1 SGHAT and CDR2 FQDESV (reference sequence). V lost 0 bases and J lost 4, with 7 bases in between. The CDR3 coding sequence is TGTGCCAGCAGCTTAGCGATGGGTTACGAGCAGTACTTC. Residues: CASSLAMGYEQYF.

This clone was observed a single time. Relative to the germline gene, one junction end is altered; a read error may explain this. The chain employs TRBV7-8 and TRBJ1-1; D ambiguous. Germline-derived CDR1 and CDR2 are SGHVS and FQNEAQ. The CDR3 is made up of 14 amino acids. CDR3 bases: TGTGCCAGCAGTTTAGTCTTGGGCTCCAATGAAGCTTTCTTT. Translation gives CASSLVLGSNEAFF. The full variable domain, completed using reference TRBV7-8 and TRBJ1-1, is GAGVSQSPRYKVAKRGQDVALRCDPISGHVSLFWYQQALGQGPEFLTYFQNEAQLDKSGLPSDRFFAERPEGSVSTLKIQRTQQEDSAVYLCASSLVLGSNEAFFGQGTRLTVV.

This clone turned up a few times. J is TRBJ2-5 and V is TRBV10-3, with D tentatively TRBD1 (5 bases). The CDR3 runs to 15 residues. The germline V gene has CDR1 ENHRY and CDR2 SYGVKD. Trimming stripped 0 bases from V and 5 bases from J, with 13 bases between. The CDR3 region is CAISESQGVGETQYF. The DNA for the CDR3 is TGTGCCATCAGTGAGTCGCAGGGCGTTGGGGAGACCCAGTACTTC.

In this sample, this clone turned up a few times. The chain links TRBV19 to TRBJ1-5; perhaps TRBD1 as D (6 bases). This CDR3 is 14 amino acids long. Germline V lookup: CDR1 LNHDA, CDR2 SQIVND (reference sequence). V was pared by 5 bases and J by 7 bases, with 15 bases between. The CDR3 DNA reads TGTGCCAGTAGTCTCGACAGGTTTGGCCAGCCCCAGCATTTT. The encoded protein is CASSLDRFGQPQHF.

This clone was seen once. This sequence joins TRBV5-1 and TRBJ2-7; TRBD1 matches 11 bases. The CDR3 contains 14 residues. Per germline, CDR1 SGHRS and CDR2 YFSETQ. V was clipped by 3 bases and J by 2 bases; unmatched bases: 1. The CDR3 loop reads CASSSGQGAYEQYF. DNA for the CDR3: TGCGCCAGCAGCTCGGGACAGGGGGCCTACGAGCAGTACTTC.

The CDR3 coding sequence is TGTGCCAGCAGTCAAACAGGGTCAGACGAGCAGTACTTC. Translation gives CASSQTGSDEQYF. This chain uses TRBV6-5 with TRBJ2-7; D perhaps matches TRBD1 (6 bases). This CDR3 comprises 13 residues. V dropped 5 bases and J dropped 5 bases, with 13 bases sitting between them. In germline, CDR1 is MNHEY, CDR2 SVGAGI.

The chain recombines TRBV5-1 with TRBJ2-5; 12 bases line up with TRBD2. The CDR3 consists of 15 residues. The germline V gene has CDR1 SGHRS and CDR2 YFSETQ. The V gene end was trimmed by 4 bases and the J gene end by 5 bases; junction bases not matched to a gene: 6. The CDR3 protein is CASSALAGGPETQYF. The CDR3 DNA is TGCGCCAGCAGCGCCCTAGCGGGAGGGCCTGAGACCCAGTACTTC.

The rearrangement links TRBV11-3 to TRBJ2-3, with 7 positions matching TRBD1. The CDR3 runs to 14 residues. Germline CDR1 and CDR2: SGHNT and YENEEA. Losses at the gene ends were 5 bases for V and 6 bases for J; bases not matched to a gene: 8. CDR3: CASSLTGQTDTQYF. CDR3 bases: TGTGCCAGCAGCCTGACAGGGCAAACGGATACGCAGTATTTT.

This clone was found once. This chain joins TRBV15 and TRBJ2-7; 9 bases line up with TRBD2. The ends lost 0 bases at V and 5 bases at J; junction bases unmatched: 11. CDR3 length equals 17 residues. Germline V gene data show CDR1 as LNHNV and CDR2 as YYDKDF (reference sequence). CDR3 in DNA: TGTGCCACCAGCAGAGAGCAAGCGGGACTAGCTCACAACGAGCAGTACTTC. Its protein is CATSREQAGLAHNEQYF.

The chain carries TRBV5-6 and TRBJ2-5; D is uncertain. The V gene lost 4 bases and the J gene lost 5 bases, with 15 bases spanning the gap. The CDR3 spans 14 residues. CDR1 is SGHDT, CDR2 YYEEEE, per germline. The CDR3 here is CASSPDGVAETQYF. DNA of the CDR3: TGTGCCAGCAGCCCGGATGGCGTCGCGGAGACCCAGTACTTC.

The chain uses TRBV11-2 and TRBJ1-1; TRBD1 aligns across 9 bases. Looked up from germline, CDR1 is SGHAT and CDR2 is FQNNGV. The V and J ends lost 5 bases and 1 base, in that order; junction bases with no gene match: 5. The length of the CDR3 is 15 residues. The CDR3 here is CASSPLTGGNTEAFF. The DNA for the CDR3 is TGTGCCAGCAGCCCCCTGACAGGGGGGAACACTGAAGCTTTCTTT.